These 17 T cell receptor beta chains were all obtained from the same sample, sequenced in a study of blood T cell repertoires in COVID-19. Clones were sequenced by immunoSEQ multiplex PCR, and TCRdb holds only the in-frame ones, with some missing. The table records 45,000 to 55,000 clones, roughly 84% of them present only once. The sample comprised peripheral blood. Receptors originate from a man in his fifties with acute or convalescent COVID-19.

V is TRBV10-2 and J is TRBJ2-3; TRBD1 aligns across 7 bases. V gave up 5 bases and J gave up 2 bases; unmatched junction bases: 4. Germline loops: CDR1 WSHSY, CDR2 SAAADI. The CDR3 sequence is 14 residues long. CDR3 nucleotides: TGCGCCAGCAGTCCCGGGACAGCCACAGATACGCAGTATTTT. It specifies CASSPGTATDTQYF.

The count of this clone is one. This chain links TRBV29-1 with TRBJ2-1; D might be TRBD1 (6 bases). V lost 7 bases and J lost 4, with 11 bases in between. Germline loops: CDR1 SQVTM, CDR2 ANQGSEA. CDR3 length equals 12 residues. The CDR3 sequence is CSAGTNYNEQFF. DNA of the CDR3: TGCAGCGCCGGGACAAATTACAATGAGCAGTTCTTC.

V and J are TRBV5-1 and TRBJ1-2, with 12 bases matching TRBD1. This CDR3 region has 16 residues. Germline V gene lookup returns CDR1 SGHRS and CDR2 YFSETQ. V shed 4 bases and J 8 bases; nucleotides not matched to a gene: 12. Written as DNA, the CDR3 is TGCGCCAGCAGCCCGGGAGGGGGACAGGGGGCGTCCGGCTACACCTTC. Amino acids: CASSPGGGQGASGYTF.

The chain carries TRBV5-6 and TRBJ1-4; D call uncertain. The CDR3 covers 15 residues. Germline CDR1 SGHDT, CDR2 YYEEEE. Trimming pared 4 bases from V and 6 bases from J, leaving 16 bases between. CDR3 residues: CASSHSRRSYEKLFF. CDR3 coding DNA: TGTGCCAGCAGCCACAGTCGAAGGTCATATGAAAAACTGTTTTTT.

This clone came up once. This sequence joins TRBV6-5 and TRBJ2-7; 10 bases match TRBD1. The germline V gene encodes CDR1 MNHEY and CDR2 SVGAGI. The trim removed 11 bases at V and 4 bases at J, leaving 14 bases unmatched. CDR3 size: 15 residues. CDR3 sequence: CASCSGTGDVYEQYF. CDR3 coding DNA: TGTGCCTCCTGCTCCGGGACAGGGGATGTTTACGAGCAGTACTTC.

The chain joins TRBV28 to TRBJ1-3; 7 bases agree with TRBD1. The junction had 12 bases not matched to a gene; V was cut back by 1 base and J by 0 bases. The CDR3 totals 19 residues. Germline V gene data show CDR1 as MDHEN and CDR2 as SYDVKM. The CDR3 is CASSLSAGGHLSSGNTIYF. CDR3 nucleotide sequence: TGTGCCAGCAGTTTATCGGCAGGGGGACATCTAAGCTCTGGAAACACCATATATTTT.

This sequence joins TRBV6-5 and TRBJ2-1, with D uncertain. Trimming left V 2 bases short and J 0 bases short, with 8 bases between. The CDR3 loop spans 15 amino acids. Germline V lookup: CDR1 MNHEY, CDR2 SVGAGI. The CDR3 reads CASSYPGNSYNEQFF. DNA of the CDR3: TGTGCCAGCAGTTACCCCGGTAACTCCTACAATGAGCAGTTCTTC.

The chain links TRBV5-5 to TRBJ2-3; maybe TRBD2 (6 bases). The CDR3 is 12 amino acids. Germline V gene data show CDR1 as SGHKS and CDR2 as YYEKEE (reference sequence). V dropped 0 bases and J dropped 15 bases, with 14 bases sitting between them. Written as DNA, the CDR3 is TGTGCCAGCAGCTTGGCGGAGGGGACCAGTTATTTT. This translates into CASSLAEGTSYF.

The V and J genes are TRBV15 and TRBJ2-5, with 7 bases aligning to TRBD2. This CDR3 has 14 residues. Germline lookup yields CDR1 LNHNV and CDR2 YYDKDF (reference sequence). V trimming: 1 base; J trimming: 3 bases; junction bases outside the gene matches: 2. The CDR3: CATSRAGRKETQYF. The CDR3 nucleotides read TGTGCCACCAGCAGAGCCGGGAGGAAAGAGACCCAGTACTTC.

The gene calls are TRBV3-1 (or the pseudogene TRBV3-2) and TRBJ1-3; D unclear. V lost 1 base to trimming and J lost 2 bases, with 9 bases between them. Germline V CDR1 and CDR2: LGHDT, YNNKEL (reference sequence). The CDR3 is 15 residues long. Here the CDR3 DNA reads TGTGCCAGCAGCCAAGTATCCCCGGCTGGAAACACCATATATTTT. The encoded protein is CASSQVSPAGNTIYF.

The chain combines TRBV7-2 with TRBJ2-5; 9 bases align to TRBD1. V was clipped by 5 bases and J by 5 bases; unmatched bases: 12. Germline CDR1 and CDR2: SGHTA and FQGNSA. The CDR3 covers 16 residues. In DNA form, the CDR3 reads TGTGCCAGCAGCCCTACCGGGACAGGGAACCGGGAGACCCAGTACTTC. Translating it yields CASSPTGTGNRETQYF.

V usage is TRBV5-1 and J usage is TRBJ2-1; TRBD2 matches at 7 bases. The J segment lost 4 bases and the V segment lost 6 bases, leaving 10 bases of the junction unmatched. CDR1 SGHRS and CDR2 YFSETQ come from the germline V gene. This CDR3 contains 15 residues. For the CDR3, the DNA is TGCGCCAGCACCAGGGAGGGGCAGCAATACAATGAGCAGTTCTTC. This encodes CASTREGQQYNEQFF.

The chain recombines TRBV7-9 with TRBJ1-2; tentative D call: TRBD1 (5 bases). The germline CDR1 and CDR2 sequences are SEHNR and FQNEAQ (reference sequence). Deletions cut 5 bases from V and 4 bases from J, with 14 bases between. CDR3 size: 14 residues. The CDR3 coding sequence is TGTGCCAGCAGCGCCAGGGACTCCACCTATGGCTACACCTTC. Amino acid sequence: CASSARDSTYGYTF.

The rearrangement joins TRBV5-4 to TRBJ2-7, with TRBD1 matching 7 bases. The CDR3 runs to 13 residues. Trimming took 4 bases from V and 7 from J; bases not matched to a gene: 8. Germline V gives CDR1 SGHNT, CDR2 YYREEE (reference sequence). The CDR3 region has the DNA TGTGCCAGCAGCAATACAGGGGTAGAAGAGCAGTACTTC. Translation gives CASSNTGVEEQYF.

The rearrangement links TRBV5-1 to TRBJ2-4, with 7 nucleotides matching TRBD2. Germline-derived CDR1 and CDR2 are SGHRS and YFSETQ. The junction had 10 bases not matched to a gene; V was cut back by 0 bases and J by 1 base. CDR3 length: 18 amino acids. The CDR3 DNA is TGCGCCAGCAGCTTGGGGGCAAGGGGAGGGATGGCCAAAAACATTCAGTACTTC. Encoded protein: CASSLGARGGMAKNIQYF.

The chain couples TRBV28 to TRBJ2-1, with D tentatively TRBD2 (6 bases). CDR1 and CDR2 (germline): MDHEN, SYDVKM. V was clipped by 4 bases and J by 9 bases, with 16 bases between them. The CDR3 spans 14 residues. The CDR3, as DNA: TGTGCCAGCAGTTACACCCGGGGGATAAGTGAGCAGTTCTTC. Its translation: CASSYTRGISEQFF.

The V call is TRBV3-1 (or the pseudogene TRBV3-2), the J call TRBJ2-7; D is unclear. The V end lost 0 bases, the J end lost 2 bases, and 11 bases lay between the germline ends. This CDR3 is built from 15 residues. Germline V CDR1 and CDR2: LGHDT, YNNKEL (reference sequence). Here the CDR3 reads CASSQDSGLTYEQYF. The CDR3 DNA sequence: TGTGCCAGCAGCCAAGATTCTGGGCTTACCTACGAGCAGTACTTC.